This T cell receptor (beta chain) comes out of a study of Ad26.COV2.S vaccination and SARS-CoV-2 variants. This table comes from immunoSEQ multiplex PCR, and its TCRdb copy is limited to in-frame clones, with some not included. The sample consists of roughly 410,000 clones, under 90% of them appearing once. Documented treatment: 15 to 20 received Ad26.COV2.S at low or high dose, single or two shots; roughly five received placebo; per-sample allocation not given. Repertoires come from day 63 after the first vaccine or placebo injection. The V and J ends lost 5 bases and 1 base respectively, with 18 bases between them. CDR3 length: 16 residues. From germline, CDR1 is MNHEY and CDR2 SVGEGT.

The starting material was peripheral blood, obtained in a trial of Ad26.COV2.S vaccine versus placebo. The TCR comes from a person aged 18-60 years who received the Ad26.COV2.S COVID-19 vaccine or a placebo. This rearrangement joins TRBV6-2 or TRBV6-3 to TRBJ2-7; D is perhaps TRBD2 (6 bases). The CDR3 nucleotides are TGTGCCAGCAGTCCCAGGGCGGGGACCACGTCCTACGAGCAGTACTTC. It encodes CASSPRAGTTSYEQYF.